This T cell receptor beta chain came from a study of blood T cell repertoires in COVID-19. Study-wide background: Whether acute or convalescent, the COVID-19 samples came from the United States, Italy and Spain. Sources were T cells, B-cell-depleted T cells, or PBMCs; the material itself was cDNA or gDNA.

Study processing details: Quantification of nucleated cells was approximated via reference gene primer amplification. Method: immunoSEQ multiplex PCR; TCRdb's copy keeps in-frame clones and lacks some. The V and J calls and clone size come from that table; D and trimming were worked out from the DNA. Of roughly 230,000 clones in the sample, 83% were seen once. The TCR was taken from a human donor in a cohort sampled during active COVID-19. Sequencing was carried out using peripheral blood.

The CDR3 nucleotides read TGTGCCAGCGAACCCAGGATTGAAAAACTGTTTTTT. Protein: CASEPRIEKLFF. The chain has TRBV5-7 and TRBJ1-4, with D unresolved. TRBV5-7 is labeled an ORF, and its function is uncertain. The CDR3 extends over 12 amino acids. V gave up 7 bases and J gave up 7 bases, with 11 bases separating them.